These 4 T cell receptor beta chains were all obtained from the same sample, sequenced in a study of graft-versus-host responses after intestinal transplantation. Using immunoSEQ multiplex PCR, the repertoire was profiled, and TCRdb retains in-frame clones only, with some absent. The top ten hold 1.6% of the sample, which has around 50,000 clones, approximately 90% seen once. The sample was PBMCs, taken 26 days after transplant. These TCRs come from a human patient who received an intestinal transplant, so some T cells may come from the graft donor.

CDR3 bases: TGCGCCAGCAGTAGGACAGGAACGAACACCGGGGAGCTGTTTTTT. Encoded protein: CASSRTGTNTGELFF. The chain uses TRBV10-1 and TRBJ2-2; 7 nucleotides match TRBD1. CDR3 length equals 15 residues. CDR1 and CDR2 from the germline V gene are WNHNN and SYGVQD (reference sequence). The trim removed 5 bases at V and 0 bases at J, leaving 3 bases unmatched.

This clone has a single count. J is TRBJ2-7 and V is TRBV18; the match to TRBD2 covers 14 bases. CDR1 and CDR2 (germline): KGHSH, LQKENI. After removal of 6 bases from V and 5 bases from J, the junction contained 6 bases not matched to a gene. CDR3 length: 15 amino acids. The CDR3 bases are TGTGCCAGCTCCTCGGGACTAGCGGGAGACCACGAGCAGTACTTC. It translates to CASSSGLAGDHEQYF.

This clone turned up a few times. In DNA, the CDR3 is TGTGCCAGTCAGGGCCCTAATGAAAAACTGTTTTTT. Protein product: CASQGPNEKLFF. This chain links TRBV5-6 with TRBJ1-4, with D possibly being TRBD1 (5 bases). V dropped 8 bases and J dropped 3 bases, with 8 bases sitting between them. Germline V gene sequence: CDR1 SGHDT, CDR2 YYEEEE. CDR3 length: 12 amino acids.

The rearrangement links TRBV4-1 to TRBJ2-1, with 14 nucleotides matching TRBD2. Germline trimming cut 3 bases from V and 10 bases from J; bases unmatched to any gene: 5. Looked up from germline, CDR1 is MGHRA and CDR2 is YSYEKL. This CDR3 is built from 15 residues. The CDR3 reads CASSQGLAGVGEQFF. In DNA form, the CDR3 reads TGCGCCAGCAGCCAGGGACTAGCGGGAGTAGGGGAGCAGTTCTTC.